Included here is one T cell receptor beta chain sequence, with context. Antigen unknown. The sample originates from a study of metastatic and nonmetastatic thyroid tumors. General study findings and limits: Reports indicated that malignant thyroid tumors showed significantly higher TCR beta diversity than benign nodules did, in blood and tumor.

V was cut by 5 bases and J by 5 bases, with 12 bases left in between. The CDR3 covers 13 residues. Germline V gene lookup returns CDR1 MNHNS and CDR2 SASEGT. In the original workflow: CDR3 differences across clinicopathological groups were used to build a distant-metastasis classifier for papillary thyroid cancer. TCRdb re-clonotyped the PCR reads through MiXCR. The V and J calls and clone size are TCRdb's, not the authors'. The profile covers around 45,000 clones, with 3% to 3.5% appearing a single time and roughly a tenth taken by the ten largest. Each patient came to thyroid surgery without any prior treatment (of any kind).

The source of this sequence is a female donor with papillary thyroid cancer or a benign thyroid nodule (not recorded which). Some clones in this sample may be carry-over from other donors' samples. The source material was blood. The gene calls are TRBV6-1 and TRBJ1-1; D call uncertain. This CDR3 is CASSPAERTEAFF. The DNA for the CDR3 is TGTGCCAGCAGTCCCGCCGAAAGAACTGAAGCTTTCTTT.